This TCR beta chain was found in a study of regulatory and conventional T cells in RAG deficiency. Germline-derived CDR1 and CDR2 are KGHSH and LQKENI. Trimming took off 0 bases at V and 15 bases at J, with 12 bases between the two ends. CDR3 length: 12 residues. Genomic DNA came from blood regulatory T cells gated CD4+ CD25-high CD127-low. Here immunoSEQ multiplex PCR was the method, and the copy in TCRdb shows in-frame clones only, minus some. Of under 30,000 clones listed, 80% to 95% are singletons. This sample also appeared in a second study, on regulatory T cells. Per that study: The PCR used 52 TRBV and 13 TRBJ primers.

The chain has TRBV18 and TRBJ2-1; D possibly matches TRBD1 or TRBD2 (6 bases each). Material: Tregs sorted from blood. The receptor comes from a human donor in good health. CDR3 nucleotides: TGTGCCAGCTCACCACCGGGGGGCAGGGGGTTCTTC. It is translated as CASSPPGGRGFF.